The 4 T cell receptor beta chains in this list originate from one sample, sequenced in a study of blood T cell repertoires in COVID-19. Here immunoSEQ multiplex PCR was the method, and the copy in TCRdb shows in-frame clones only, minus some. This table has over 120,000 clones, about 79% appearing once. The source material was PBMCs or T cells enriched from blood (not recorded which). The receptor set was obtained from a woman between 45 and 60 years old who had recovered from COVID-19.

The chain links TRBV3-1 (or the pseudogene TRBV3-2) to TRBJ2-6; D is unresolved. CDR1 and CDR2 from the germline V gene are LGHDT and YNNKEL (reference sequence). The CDR3 runs 15 residues. Between the trimmed V and J ends, which lost 0 bases and 6 bases, there was a span of 9 bases. CDR3 in DNA: TGTGCCAGCAGCCAAGACTACGGTGAGGCCAACGTCCTGACTTTC. This encodes CASSQDYGEANVLTF.

This chain connects TRBV5-1 to TRBJ2-2; perhaps TRBD2 as D (5 bases). The CDR3 extends over 16 amino acids. V lost 0 bases and J lost 2, with 11 bases in between. CDR1 is SGHRS and CDR2 is YFSETQ in the germline V gene. CDR3 in DNA: TGCGCCAGCAGCTTGGGTGGACTGGCCAACACCGGGGAGCTGTTTTTT. Residues: CASSLGGLANTGELFF.

The chain couples TRBV5-5 to TRBJ1-2; maybe TRBD1 (6 bases). The length of the CDR3 is 15 residues. Trimming pared 4 bases from V and 4 bases from J, leaving 17 bases between. From germline, CDR1 is SGHKS and CDR2 YYEKEE (reference sequence). In nucleotides, the CDR3 is TGTGCCAGCAGCCCCCCTTCGACAGGCCTCTATGGCTACACCTTC. Its translation: CASSPPSTGLYGYTF.

The chain has TRBV10-2 and TRBJ2-5; D remains unclear. V lost 3 bases, J lost 0 bases, and 5 bases lay in between. From germline, CDR1 is WSHSY and CDR2 SAAADI. This CDR3 spans 13 amino acids. In DNA, the CDR3 is TGCGCCAGCAGTGACGAGTACCAAGAGACCCAGTACTTC. As protein: CASSDEYQETQYF.